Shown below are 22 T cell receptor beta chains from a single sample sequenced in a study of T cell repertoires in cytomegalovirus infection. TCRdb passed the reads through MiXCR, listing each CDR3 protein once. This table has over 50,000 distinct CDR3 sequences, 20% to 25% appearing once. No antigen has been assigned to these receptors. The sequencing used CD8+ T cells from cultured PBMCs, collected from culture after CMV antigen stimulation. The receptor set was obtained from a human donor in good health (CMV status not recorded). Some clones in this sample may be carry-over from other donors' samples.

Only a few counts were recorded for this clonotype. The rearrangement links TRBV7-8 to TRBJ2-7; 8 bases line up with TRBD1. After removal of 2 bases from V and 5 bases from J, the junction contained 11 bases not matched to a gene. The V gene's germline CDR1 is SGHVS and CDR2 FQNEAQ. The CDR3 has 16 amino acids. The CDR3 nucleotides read TGTGCCAGCAGCTTAATTCCAGGACAGGGAGGTAACGAGCAGTACTTC. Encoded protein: CASSLIPGQGGNEQYF.

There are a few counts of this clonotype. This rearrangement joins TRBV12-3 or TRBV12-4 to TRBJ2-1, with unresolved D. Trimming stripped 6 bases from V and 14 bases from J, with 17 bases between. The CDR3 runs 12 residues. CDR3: CASSLNQMAEFF. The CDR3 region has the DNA TGTGCCAGCAGCCTTAACCAAATGGCGGAGTTCTTC.

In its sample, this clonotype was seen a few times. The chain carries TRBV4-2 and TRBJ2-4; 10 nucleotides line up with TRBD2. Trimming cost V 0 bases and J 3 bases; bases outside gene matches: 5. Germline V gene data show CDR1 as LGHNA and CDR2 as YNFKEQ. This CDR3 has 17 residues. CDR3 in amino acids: CASSQESGGAGKNIQYF. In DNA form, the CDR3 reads TGTGCCAGCAGCCAAGAGAGCGGGGGGGCTGGCAAAAACATTCAGTACTTC.

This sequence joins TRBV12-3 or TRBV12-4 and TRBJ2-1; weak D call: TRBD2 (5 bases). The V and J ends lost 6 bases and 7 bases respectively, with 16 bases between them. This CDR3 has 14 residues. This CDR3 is CASSYLLGGNEQFF. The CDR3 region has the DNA TGTGCCAGCAGCTACTTACTAGGCGGGAATGAGCAGTTCTTC.

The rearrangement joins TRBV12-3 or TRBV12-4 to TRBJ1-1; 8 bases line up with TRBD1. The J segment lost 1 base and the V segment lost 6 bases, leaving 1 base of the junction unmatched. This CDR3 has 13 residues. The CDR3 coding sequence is TGTGCCAGCAGAGGACAGGGGAACACTGAAGCTTTCTTT. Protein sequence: CASRGQGNTEAFF.

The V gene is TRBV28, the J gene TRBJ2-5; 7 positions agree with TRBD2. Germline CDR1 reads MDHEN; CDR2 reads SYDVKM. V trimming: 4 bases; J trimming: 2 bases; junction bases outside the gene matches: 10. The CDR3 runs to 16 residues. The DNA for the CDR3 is TGTGCCAGCAGTTCCCCAGCGGGACGCCTACAAGAGACCCAGTACTTC. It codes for CASSSPAGRLQETQYF.

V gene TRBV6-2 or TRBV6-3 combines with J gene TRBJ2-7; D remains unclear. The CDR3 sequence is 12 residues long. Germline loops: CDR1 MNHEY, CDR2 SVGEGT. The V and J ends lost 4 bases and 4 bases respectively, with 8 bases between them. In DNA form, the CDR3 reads TGTGCCAGCAGTTTGCCGGCGTACGAGCAGTACTTC. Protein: CASSLPAYEQYF.

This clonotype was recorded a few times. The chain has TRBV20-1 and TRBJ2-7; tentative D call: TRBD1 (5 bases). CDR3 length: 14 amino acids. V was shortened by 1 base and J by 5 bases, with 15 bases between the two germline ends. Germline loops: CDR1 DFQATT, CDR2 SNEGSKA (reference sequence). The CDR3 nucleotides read TGCAGTGCTAGAGGGGGCAGGGTTGTCAACGAGCAGTACTTC. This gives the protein CSARGGRVVNEQYF.

The CDR3 is CASSKLIGTGENYEQYF. DNA for the CDR3: TGTGCCAGCAGCAAGCTCATAGGGACAGGGGAGAACTACGAGCAGTACTTC. The chain couples TRBV28 to TRBJ2-7; 10 nucleotides match TRBD1. Germline assignment: CDR1 MDHEN and CDR2 SYDVKM. The CDR3 is 17 amino acids. J lost 3 bases, V lost 6 bases, and 14 bases had no gene match.

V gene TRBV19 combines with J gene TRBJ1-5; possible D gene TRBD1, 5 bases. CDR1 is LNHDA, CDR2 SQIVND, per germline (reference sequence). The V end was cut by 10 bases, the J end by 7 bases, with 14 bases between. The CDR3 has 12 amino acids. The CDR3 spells CATSSGGQPQHF. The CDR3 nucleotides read TGTGCCACCTCGTCCGGGGGGCAGCCCCAGCATTTT.

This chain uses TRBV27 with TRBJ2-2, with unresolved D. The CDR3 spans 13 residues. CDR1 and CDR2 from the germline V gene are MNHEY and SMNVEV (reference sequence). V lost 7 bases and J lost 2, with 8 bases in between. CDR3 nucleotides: TGTGCCAGCAAAATGAGCAACACCGGGGAGCTGTTTTTT. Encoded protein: CASKMSNTGELFF.

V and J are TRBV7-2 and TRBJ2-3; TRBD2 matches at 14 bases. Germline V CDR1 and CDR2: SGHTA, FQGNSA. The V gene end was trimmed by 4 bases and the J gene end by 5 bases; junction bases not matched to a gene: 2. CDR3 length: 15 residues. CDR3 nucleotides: TGTGCCAGCAGCTGGGGGACTAGCGGGGGAGATACGCAGTATTTT. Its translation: CASSWGTSGGDTQYF.

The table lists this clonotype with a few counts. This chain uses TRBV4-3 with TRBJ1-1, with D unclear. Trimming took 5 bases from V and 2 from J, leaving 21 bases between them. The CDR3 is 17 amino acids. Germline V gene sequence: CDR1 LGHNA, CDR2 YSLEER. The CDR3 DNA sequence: TGCGCCAGCAGCGATGGATTTACGGCAGAACTAAACACTGAAGCTTTCTTT. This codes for CASSDGFTAELNTEAFF.

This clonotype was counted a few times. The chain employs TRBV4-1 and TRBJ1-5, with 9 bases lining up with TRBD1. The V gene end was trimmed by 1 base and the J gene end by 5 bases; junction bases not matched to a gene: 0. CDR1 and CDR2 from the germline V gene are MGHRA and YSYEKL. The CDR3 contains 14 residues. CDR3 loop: CASSQGTGDQPQHF. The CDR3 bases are TGCGCCAGCAGCCAAGGGACAGGGGATCAGCCCCAGCATTTT.

This chain's CDR3 is CASSFGANYGYTF. CDR3 DNA sequence: TGTGCCAGCAGCTTCGGGGCTAACTATGGCTACACCTTC. V is TRBV7-2 and J is TRBJ1-2, with D unresolved. The V end was cut by 3 bases, the J end by 0 bases, with 5 bases between. Per the germline V gene, CDR1 is SGHTA and CDR2 is FQGNSA. The CDR3 length is 13 residues.

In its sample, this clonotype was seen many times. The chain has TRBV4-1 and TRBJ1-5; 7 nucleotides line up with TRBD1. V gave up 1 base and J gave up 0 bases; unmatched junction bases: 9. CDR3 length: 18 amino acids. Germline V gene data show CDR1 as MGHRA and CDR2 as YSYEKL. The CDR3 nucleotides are TGCGCCAGCAGCCAAGTGGCAGGGGGAGGATATAGCAATCAGCCCCAGCATTTT. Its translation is CASSQVAGGGYSNQPQHF.

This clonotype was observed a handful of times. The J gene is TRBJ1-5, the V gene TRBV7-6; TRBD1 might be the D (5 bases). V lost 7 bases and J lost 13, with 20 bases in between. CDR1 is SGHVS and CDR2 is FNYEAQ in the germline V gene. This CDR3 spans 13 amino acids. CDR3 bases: TGTGCCAGCACCCTCTCACCTAGGGACCCTCAGCATTTT. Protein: CASTLSPRDPQHF.

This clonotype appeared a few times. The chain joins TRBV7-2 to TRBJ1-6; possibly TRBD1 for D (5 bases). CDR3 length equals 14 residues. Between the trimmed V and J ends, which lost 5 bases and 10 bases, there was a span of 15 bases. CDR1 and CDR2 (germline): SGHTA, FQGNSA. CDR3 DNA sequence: TGTGCCAGCAGCGTTAATGGCCGGGGGTCACCCCTCCACTTT. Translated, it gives CASSVNGRGSPLHF.

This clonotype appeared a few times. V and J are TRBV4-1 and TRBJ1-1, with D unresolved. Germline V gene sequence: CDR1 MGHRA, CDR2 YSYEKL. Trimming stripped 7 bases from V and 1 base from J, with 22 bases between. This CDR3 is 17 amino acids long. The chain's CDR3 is CASTALTTGPTNTEAFF. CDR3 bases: TGCGCCAGCACCGCATTGACGACGGGTCCAACGAACACTGAAGCTTTCTTT.

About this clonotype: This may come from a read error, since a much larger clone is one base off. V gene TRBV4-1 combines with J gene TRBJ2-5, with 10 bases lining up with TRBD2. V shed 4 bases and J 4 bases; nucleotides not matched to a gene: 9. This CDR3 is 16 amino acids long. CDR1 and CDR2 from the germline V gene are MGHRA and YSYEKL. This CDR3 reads CASSPTSGRAVETQYF. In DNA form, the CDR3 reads TGCGCCAGCAGCCCGACTAGCGGGCGGGCGGTAGAGACCCAGTACTTC.

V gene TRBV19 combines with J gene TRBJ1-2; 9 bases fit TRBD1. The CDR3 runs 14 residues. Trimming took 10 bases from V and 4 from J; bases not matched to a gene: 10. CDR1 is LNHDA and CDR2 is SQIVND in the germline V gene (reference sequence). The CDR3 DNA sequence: TGTGCCACTCCCAGGGGACAGGGACCCTATGGCTACACCTTC. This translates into CATPRGQGPYGYTF.

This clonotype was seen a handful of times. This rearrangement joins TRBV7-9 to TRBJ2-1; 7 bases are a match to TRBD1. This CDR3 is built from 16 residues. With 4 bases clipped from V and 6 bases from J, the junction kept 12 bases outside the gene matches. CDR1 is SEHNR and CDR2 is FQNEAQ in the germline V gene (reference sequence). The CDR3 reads CASSSETGDRVNEQFF. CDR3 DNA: TGTGCCAGCAGCTCCGAGACCGGAGACAGGGTCAATGAGCAGTTCTTC.